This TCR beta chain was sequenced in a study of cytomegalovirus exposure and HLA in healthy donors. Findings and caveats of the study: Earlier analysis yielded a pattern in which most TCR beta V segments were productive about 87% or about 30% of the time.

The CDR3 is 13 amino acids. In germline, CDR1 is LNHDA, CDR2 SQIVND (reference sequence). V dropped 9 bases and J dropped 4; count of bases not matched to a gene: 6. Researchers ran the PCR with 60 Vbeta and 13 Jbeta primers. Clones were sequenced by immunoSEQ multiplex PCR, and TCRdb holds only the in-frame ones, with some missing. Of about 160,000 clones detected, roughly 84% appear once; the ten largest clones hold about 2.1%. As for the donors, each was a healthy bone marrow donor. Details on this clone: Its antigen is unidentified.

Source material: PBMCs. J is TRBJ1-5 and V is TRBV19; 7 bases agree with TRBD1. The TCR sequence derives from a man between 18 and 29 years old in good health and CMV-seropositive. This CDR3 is CASQGQMNQPQHF. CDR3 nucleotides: TGTGCCAGCCAGGGACAGATGAATCAGCCCCAGCATTTT.